One sample yielded the 26 T cell receptor beta chains listed below, sequenced in a study of beta chain features in type 1 diabetes. Expressed TCRB transcripts were sequenced after all isolated RNA was converted to cDNA. Method: immunoSEQ multiplex PCR; TCRdb's copy keeps in-frame clones and lacks some. The data hold some 410,000 clones, with 10% to 12% observed a single time. Sequenced: naive CD4+ T cells from blood. All receptors derive from a woman in her late teens or twenties in good health.

In its sample, this clone was seen a few times. The chain recombines TRBV7-6 with TRBJ2-5, with 9 nucleotides matching TRBD1. The V segment lost 0 bases and the J segment 1 base; nucleotides outside the gene matches: 3. The CDR3 sequence is 16 residues long. The germline CDR1 and CDR2 sequences are SGHVS and FNYEAQ. The CDR3 region has the DNA TGTGCCAGCAGCTTAGCCGGGACAGGGAGCCAAGAGACCCAGTACTTC. Translation gives CASSLAGTGSQETQYF.

The V gene is TRBV19, the J gene TRBJ1-2; 8 bases map to TRBD1. Germline V CDR1 and CDR2: LNHDA, SQIVND (reference sequence). The CDR3 is 14 residues long. V shed 4 bases and J 9 bases; nucleotides not matched to a gene: 10. The DNA for the CDR3 is TGTGCCAGTAGTACCGGACAGGGAGGGCATCGCTACACCTTC. Amino acids: CASSTGQGGHRYTF.

This rearrangement joins TRBV29-1 to TRBJ1-1; D gene uncertain. The CDR3 contains 14 residues. CDR1 is SQVTM and CDR2 is ANQGSEA in the germline V gene. The V end lost 3 bases, the J end lost 4 bases, and 15 bases lay between the germline ends. CDR3 residues: CSVDHSRWGTEAFF. The CDR3 nucleotides read TGCAGCGTTGATCACAGTAGATGGGGCACTGAAGCTTTCTTT.

This clone was detected a few times. This sequence joins TRBV5-4 and TRBJ2-1; 11 bases are shared with TRBD2. The CDR3 contains 15 residues. The trim removed 2 bases at V and 3 bases at J, leaving 1 base unmatched. Germline CDR1 SGHNT, CDR2 YYREEE (reference sequence). The CDR3 region is CASSFGLAGYNEQFF. The CDR3 DNA reads as TGTGCCAGCAGCTTCGGACTAGCGGGCTACAATGAGCAGTTCTTC.

The V call is TRBV7-9, the J call TRBJ2-1; D remains ambiguous. Per the germline V gene, CDR1 is SEHNR and CDR2 is FQNEAQ (reference sequence). The CDR3 covers 14 residues. Trimming removed 1 base from V and 0 bases from J, with 4 bases in between. The CDR3 sequence: CASSLESSYNEQFF. In nucleotides, the CDR3 is TGTGCCAGCAGCTTAGAAAGCTCCTACAATGAGCAGTTCTTC.

Only a few counts were recorded for this clone. The chain links TRBV28 to TRBJ2-3; D possibly corresponds to TRBD1 (6 bases). V was trimmed by 6 bases and J by 4 bases, leaving 20 bases between them. Germline CDR1 is MDHEN and CDR2 is SYDVKM. CDR3 length equals 16 residues. CDR3 amino acids: CASSPYIRGSPDTQYF. The CDR3 region has the DNA TGTGCCAGCAGCCCATATATCAGGGGTAGCCCAGATACGCAGTATTTT.

V usage is TRBV6-1 and J usage is TRBJ1-2; D is uncertain. CDR3 length equals 11 residues. The V gene lost 8 bases and the J gene lost 3 bases, with 7 bases spanning the gap. CDR1 and CDR2 from the germline V gene are MNHNS and SASEGT. The CDR3 is CASSGYYGYTF. As DNA, the CDR3 is TGTGCCAGCTCCGGGTACTATGGCTACACCTTC.

This clone showed up just a few times. This rearrangement joins TRBV9 to TRBJ2-2, with D possibly TRBD2 on 6 matching bases. CDR1 and CDR2 (germline): SGDLS, YYNGEE. CDR3 size: 15 residues. V gave up 6 bases and J gave up 6 bases, with 18 bases separating them. Here the CDR3 DNA reads TGTGCCAGCACCCGTCAGGCGGGGAATCCCGGGGAGCTGTTTTTT. Translating it yields CASTRQAGNPGELFF.

This clone was seen a handful of times. The chain has TRBV4-3 and TRBJ2-7; unclear D gene. This CDR3 spans 15 amino acids. From germline, CDR1 is LGHNA and CDR2 YSLEER. V lost 3 bases and J lost 4, with 16 bases in between. The CDR3: CASSQGLGSVYEQYF. CDR3 sequence (DNA): TGCGCCAGCAGCCAGGGATTAGGGTCGGTTTACGAGCAGTACTTC.

The chain couples TRBV5-1 to TRBJ2-2; 9 bases map to TRBD1. The V gene's germline CDR1 is SGHRS and CDR2 YFSETQ. V was clipped by 3 bases and J by 7 bases; unmatched bases: 7. The CDR3 sequence is 15 residues long. The CDR3 bases are TGCGCCAGCAGCTGGGGACAGGGTAGTGACGGGGAGCTGTTTTTT. Translation gives CASSWGQGSDGELFF. The full variable domain, rest sourced from reference TRBV5-1 and TRBJ2-2, is KAGVTQTPRYLIKTRGQQVTLSCSPISGHRSVSWYQQTPGQGLQFLFEYFSETQRNKGNFPGRFSGRQFSNSRSEMNVSTLELGDSALYLCASSWGQGSDGELFFGEGSRLTVL.

The chain combines TRBV6-5 with TRBJ2-1; D assignment may be TRBD1 or TRBD2 (5 bases each). Germline CDR1 is MNHEY and CDR2 is SVGAGI. The CDR3 is 16 residues long. Trimming took off 4 bases at V and 7 bases at J, with 20 bases between the two ends. As DNA, the CDR3 is TGTGCCAGCAGTTGGGCAGCCGCTCACGAGGGGAATGAGCAGTTCTTC. Its protein product is CASSWAAAHEGNEQFF.

This clone was found a few times. V is TRBV2 and J is TRBJ2-7, with no clear D. Germline lookup yields CDR1 SNHLY and CDR2 FYNNEI. V was trimmed by 0 bases and J by 7 bases, leaving 7 bases between them. The CDR3 extends over 12 amino acids. The CDR3, as DNA: TGTGCCAGCAGTGAAGCACCGGGTGAGCAGTACTTC. Its protein product is CASSEAPGEQYF.

This clone was seen more than once but under ten times. Other DNA sequences in the same sample also yield this CDR3. V usage is TRBV18 and J usage is TRBJ2-4; D is possibly TRBD2 (5 bases). Germline V gene lookup returns CDR1 KGHSH and CDR2 LQKENI. The CDR3 contains 13 residues. V gave up 3 bases and J gave up 4 bases, with 7 bases separating them. For the CDR3, the DNA is TGTGCCAGCTCACCTGGGAGTAAAAACATTCAGTACTTC. Its translation is CASSPGSKNIQYF.

The chain links TRBV7-2 to TRBJ1-4, with 10 bases identical to TRBD1. Germline V gives CDR1 SGHTA, CDR2 FQGNSA. The CDR3 length is 15 residues. The junction had 4 bases not matched to a gene; V was cut back by 4 bases and J by 5 bases. The CDR3 sequence is CASSSPGQGNEKLFF. Written as DNA, the CDR3 is TGTGCCAGCAGCTCACCGGGACAGGGGAATGAAAAACTGTTTTTT.

This clone was observed a few times. The chain carries TRBV9 and TRBJ2-1, with 7 bases identical to TRBD1. CDR1 and CDR2 from the germline V gene are SGDLS and YYNGEE. V lost 6 bases and J lost 0; bases outside the gene matches: 12. The CDR3 totals 17 residues. The CDR3 DNA sequence: TGTGCCAGCACCCTACAGGGGAACCCGAGCTCCTACAATGAGCAGTTCTTC. This gives the protein CASTLQGNPSSYNEQFF.

This clone was seen just once. J is TRBJ2-5 and V is TRBV27; the D is unclear. V was cut by 5 bases and J by 7 bases, with 14 bases left in between. The CDR3 length is 13 residues. Germline V CDR1 and CDR2: MNHEY, SMNVEV (reference sequence). CDR3 region: CASSTLALGTQYF. In DNA form, the CDR3 reads TGTGCCAGCAGTACCTTAGCCCTGGGGACCCAGTACTTC.

This clone was observed a few times. The V gene is TRBV6-5, the J gene TRBJ2-7; 10 bases match TRBD1. This CDR3 has 15 amino acids. Germline CDR1 reads MNHEY; CDR2 reads SVGAGI. V gave up 4 bases and J gave up 4 bases; unmatched junction bases: 7. CDR3 protein: CASSSPGQGTYEQYF. Here the CDR3 DNA reads TGTGCCAGCAGTTCCCCGGGACAGGGGACTTACGAGCAGTACTTC.

This clone turned up a few times. The chain carries TRBV9 and TRBJ2-1; D possibly matches TRBD1 or TRBD2 (5 bases each). Trimming took 3 bases from V and 0 from J, leaving 13 bases between them. Germline CDR1 SGDLS, CDR2 YYNGEE. The CDR3 is made up of 16 amino acids. The CDR3 reads CASSARGESSYNEQFF. CDR3 nucleotides: TGTGCCAGCAGCGCGAGGGGCGAGAGCTCCTACAATGAGCAGTTCTTC.

This clone was picked up a small number of times. The chain links TRBV12-5 to TRBJ1-1; D is uncertain. Germline loops: CDR1 LGHNT, CDR2 FRNRAP. Trimming cost V 0 bases and J 4 bases, with 0 bases left between them. This CDR3 is 11 amino acids long. The CDR3 sequence is CASGLVTEAFF. CDR3 nucleotide sequence: TGTGCTAGTGGTTTGGTCACTGAAGCTTTCTTT.

This clone occurred many times. The same CDR3 also results from other DNA sequences found in this sample. The rearrangement uses TRBV11-2 and TRBJ2-3; D is undetermined. This CDR3 region has 11 residues. V lost 5 bases and J 1 base, leaving 1 base between the germline ends. The germline CDR1 and CDR2 sequences are SGHAT and FQNNGV. The CDR3 reads CASSRTDTQYF. In DNA form, the CDR3 reads TGTGCCAGCAGCCGCACAGATACGCAGTATTTT.

This clone was detected only a few times. The J gene is TRBJ2-7, the V gene TRBV27, with 8 positions matching TRBD1. The CDR3 has 14 amino acids. Unmatched junction bases numbered 6, after V lost 5 bases and J lost 3 bases. Germline V CDR1 and CDR2: MNHEY, SMNVEV (reference sequence). The CDR3 sequence: CASSPGQGRYEQYV. The CDR3 nucleotides are TGTGCCAGCAGTCCCGGACAGGGACGCTACGAGCAGTACGTC.

A few counts support this clone. The chain joins TRBV4-1 to TRBJ2-5; either TRBD1 or TRBD2 may fit D (5 bases each). Germline lookup yields CDR1 MGHRA and CDR2 YSYEKL. The CDR3 totals 15 residues. The V gene lost 4 bases and the J gene lost 2 bases, with 14 bases spanning the gap. The CDR3 reads CASSRVGTDQETQYF. In DNA, the CDR3 is TGCGCCAGCAGCCGTGTGGGGACGGATCAAGAGACCCAGTACTTC.

The table lists this clone with a few counts. The V and J genes are TRBV4-3 and TRBJ2-3; 9 bases map to TRBD1. CDR1 is LGHNA and CDR2 is YSLEER in the germline V gene. Trimming removed 3 bases from V and 1 base from J; junction bases left unmatched: 2. CDR3 length: 15 residues. CDR3 loop: CASSQRTGGTDTQYF. DNA of the CDR3: TGCGCCAGCAGCCAGCGGACAGGGGGCACAGATACGCAGTATTTT.

In its sample, this clone was seen a few times. V and J are TRBV19 and TRBJ2-1; 9 nucleotides line up with TRBD1. Germline CDR1 reads LNHDA; CDR2 reads SQIVND (reference sequence). The CDR3 runs 14 residues. Trimming removed 8 bases from V and 4 bases from J; junction bases left unmatched: 6. CDR3 nucleotide sequence: TGTGCCAGTGAGGGACAGGGACGGTACAATGAGCAGTTCTTC. Protein product: CASEGQGRYNEQFF.

A few counts support this clone. The chain couples TRBV18 to TRBJ1-1; D uncertain. The CDR3 extends over 14 amino acids. Trimming shortened V by 0 bases and J by 6 bases, and 11 bases separated the two germline ends. Germline V gene sequence: CDR1 KGHSH, CDR2 LQKENI. The CDR3 DNA reads TGTGCCAGCTCACCACCGTCCGGGCGGGCTGAAGCTTTCTTT. Amino acid sequence: CASSPPSGRAEAFF. The full variable domain, rest sourced from reference TRBV18 and TRBJ1-1, is NAGVMQNPRHLVRRRGQEARLRCSPMKGHSHVYWYRQLPEEGLKFMVYLQKENIIDESGMPKERFSAEFPKEGPSILRIQQVVRGDSAAYFCASSPPSGRAEAFFGQGTRLTVV.

The chain has TRBV6-1 and TRBJ2-7; D possibly corresponds to TRBD2 (6 bases). CDR3 length: 13 residues. Germline CDR1 is MNHNS and CDR2 is SASEGT. V was pared by 7 bases and J by 5 bases, with 15 bases between. CDR3 protein: CASNRDSTHEQYF. The CDR3 coding sequence is TGTGCCAGCAACCGGGACTCCACCCACGAGCAGTACTTC.